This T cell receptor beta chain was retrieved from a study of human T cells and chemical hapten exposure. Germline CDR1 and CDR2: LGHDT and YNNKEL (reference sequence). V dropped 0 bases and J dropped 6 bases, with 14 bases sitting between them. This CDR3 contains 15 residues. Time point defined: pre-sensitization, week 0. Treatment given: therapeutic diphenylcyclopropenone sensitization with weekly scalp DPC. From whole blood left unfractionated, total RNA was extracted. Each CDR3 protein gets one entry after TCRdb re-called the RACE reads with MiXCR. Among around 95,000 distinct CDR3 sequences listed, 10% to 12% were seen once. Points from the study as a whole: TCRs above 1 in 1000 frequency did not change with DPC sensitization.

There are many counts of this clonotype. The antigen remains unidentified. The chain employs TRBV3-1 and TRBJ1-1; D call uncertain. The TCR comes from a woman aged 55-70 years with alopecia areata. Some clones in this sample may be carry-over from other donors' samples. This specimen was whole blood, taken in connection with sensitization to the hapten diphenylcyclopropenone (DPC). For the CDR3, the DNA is TGTGCCAGCAGCCAAGATTTTCCCGCGTCAGCTGAAGCTTTCTTT. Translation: CASSQDFPASAEAFF.